This T cell receptor beta chain was retrieved from a study of cytomegalovirus exposure and HLA in healthy donors (dated by TCRdb to 2016 to 2017). Describing the broader study: An earlier analysis of about 530 of the donors reported 276 Gb of sequence data and around 120 million unique TCR beta sequences obtained from about 200 million T cells. A separate validation cohort of some 130 different subjects was used in addition to the approximately 610-subject first cohort. Genome-wide SNP genotypes for about three fifths of the roughly 670 donors were used in a later genetic analysis, which treated that subset as a discovery cohort. On average, roughly 240,000 unique TCR beta nucleotide sequences were sequenced per donor among 398 genotyped donors of the cohort, with roughly 18% of those sequences being non-productive. Donor age, sex, ethnicity and CMV serostatus were compiled alongside the repertoire data. Of the roughly 410 genotyped donors, 70% to 90% were placed in the genetic ancestry cluster associated with self-reported Caucasian donors. The study combined high-throughput TCR immunosequencing, statistical association of individual TCRs with disease status, and machine learning to predict cytomegalovirus infection status. Four or five DR-DQ haplotypes were handled as single units for association and clustering because linkage in the cohort was strong. HLA typing covered class I and class II loci at four-digit resolution. The study was designed to test whether signatures of past pathogen exposure could be identified by cataloging public T cell receptors. An earlier analysis of approximately 500 of the donors applied high-throughput TCR beta sequencing to assess whether each TCR beta V gene segment acted as functional or pseudogenic. Typing coverage varied by locus: roughly 620-640 donors for A, B, C, DRB1 and DQB1; under 550 for DQA1; about 600 for DPA1; about 450 for DPB1. A later analysis re-analyzed previously published TCR beta repertoires from roughly 600 donors and added high-resolution HLA genotyping to study TCR occurrence patterns. The later analysis used no new phenotypic data to find candidate immune exposures, relying instead on TCR beta sequences and their occurrence across donors. All discovery cohort repertoires had been generated on a single sequencing platform. Using immunosequencing, the study profiled T cell repertoires from 666 subjects and related those repertoires to cytomegalovirus serostatus. An early release covering 500 to 750 HLA-typed donors comprised approximately 290 gigabases of sequencing data and roughly 86 million unique TCR sequences.

As to this clone: Its target antigen remains unknown. No per-base quality is available; no much larger clone lies one base away.

The library was obtained by the immunoSEQ multiplex PCR assay. The multiplex PCR relied on a mix of 60 forward primers for TCR Vbeta segments and 13 reverse primers for TCR Jbeta segments. The CDR3 region of rearranged TCR beta genes was amplified from genomic DNA with a multiplex PCR assay. The Illumina HiSeq System was used to sequence the amplified TCR beta libraries as 87-base-pair reads. The authors processed their data as follows. A later analysis counted some 74 million unique TCR beta chains across the 640 or so repertoires, and roughly 9.9 million of these chains were shared by at least two donors. Raw reads were error-corrected and collapsed into unique sequences with a nearest-neighbor algorithm that merged closely related sequences to remove PCR and sequencing errors. CDR3 sequences were aligned to IMGT reference sequences to assign V, D and J gene segments. For a sequence to be retained, a match of at least six nucleotides to both a V gene segment and a J gene segment was required. A rearrangement was called productive if the CDR3 had no stop codons and remained in frame with V and J, and every other rearrangement was called non-productive. CDR3 was defined according to IMGT convention as the region running from the second conserved V-encoded cysteine to the conserved J-encoded phenylalanine. Sequences without an unambiguous match to a single V gene segment were excluded from the earlier analysis of 587 of the donors. In an earlier analysis of 587 of the donors, a V segment was called functional when productive rearrangements were above 56.7%, and segregating when the standard deviation between donors exceeded 5%. To diagnose cytomegalovirus status from the catalog of TCR beta chain sequences, a statistical classification framework was built. In a later analysis, TCR nucleotide sequences were compared against IMGT/GENE-DB human TR gene sequences so that V and J genes could be assigned. The TCRdist pipeline was used in a later analysis to assign CDR3 sequences and most-parsimonious VDJ recombination scenarios. A later analysis defined each TCR beta chain by its CDR3 amino acid sequence plus V-gene family, and excluded reads lacking a unique V-gene family. A later analysis removed roughly 590 highly shared, low-generation-probability nucleotide sequences to deal with suspected cross-contamination and a sequencing artifact. A later analysis calculated a clonal expansion index for each public chain from normalized within-repertoire ranks of inferred template counts. Generation probabilities in a later analysis came from a VDJ recombination model fitted to out-of-frame rearrangements, and those results were checked against IGoR. In a later analysis, TCR-TCR, TCR-HLA and TCR-CMV co-occurrence was scored with hypergeometric tests, and a repertoire-size bias correction was applied to TCR pairs. A later analysis estimated false discovery rates by permuting HLA or CMV assignments 20 times. In a later analysis, co-occurring TCRs were grouped with DBSCAN, and TCRdist sequence similarity was added when clustering was performed within HLA-allele-positive subsets. Repertoires with fewer than 30,000 or more than 120,000 public chains, plus five repertoires with anomalous nucleotide sharing, were excluded from co-occurrence clustering. TCRdb took over this immuneACCESS table, retaining in-frame rearrangements with V and J assigned. Such tables are incomplete; in checked studies, under half of the missing clones stem from an unresolved V gene, and the remainder is unexplained. From that table come the V and J calls and clone size; the DNA was used to work out D and trimming. The sample data list over 100,000 clones, and about 70% of these were observed just once. The top ten clonotypes cover approximately 12% of the sample.

Broad study findings and their caveats: Several of the top co-occurrence clusters appeared to be linked to parvovirus B19, influenza, CMV and Epstein-Barr virus, according to a later analysis. HLA typing was unavailable for some donors at each locus, so association tests used only the typed subset. A later genetic analysis associated a missense DCLRE1C variant with V-gene and J-gene trimming of TCR beta chains, and an independent cohort replicated the association. The sequencing pipeline was judged likely to have produced a cluster of highly shared sequence variants as a technical artifact. The only immune exposure information available for the cohort was CMV serostatus. Roughly 15 rarely observed V segments, including chromosome 9 orphons, were excluded from the earlier analysis of some 590 of the donors because counts were too low. A later analysis found that HLA-associated TCR beta chains were more clonally expanded and had lower generation probabilities than equally common non-associated chains. In an earlier analysis of about 550 of the donors, most TCR beta V segments were observed in productive rearrangements about 87% or about 30% of the time, broadly matching IMGT annotations. According to a later analysis, TCR association rates differed among HLA loci, with DRB1 alleles showing the most associated TCRs and HLA-C alleles showing the fewest. In vitro tests confirmed that a few of the cytomegalovirus-associated TCR beta chains recognize cytomegalovirus antigens. Presence/absence analyses assumed roughly uniform sequencing depth across donors, an assumption that may not hold. Assigning TCR associations to individual alleles was difficult when HLA alleles, especially DR and DQ, strongly co-occurred. Across donors, most TCR sequences were observed very rarely, whereas some public TCRs were present in many individuals. A later analysis found that most CMV-associated TCR beta chains appeared HLA-restricted, with HLA associations seemingly driven largely by CMV exposure. In the study, approximately 150 TCR beta chains were listed as associated with cytomegalovirus. The authors suggested that the approach could potentially be extended to other disease states and immunological phenotypes. Specific HLA alleles were associated with 15,000 to 20,000 TCR beta sequences at a false discovery rate of 0.05 in a later analysis. Linkage disequilibrium might explain the correlated functional status among segregating V segments, but an unknown experimental factor could not be ruled out. Some IMGT-functional V segments, including TRBV6-2 and TRBV6-3, could not be distinguished by the 87-base-pair reads and were therefore excluded. The classifier was reported to diagnose cytomegalovirus status with high specificity and sensitivity in both the original and validation cohorts. In a later genetic analysis, fewer N-insertions in productive TCRs were reported among donors in an Asian-associated ancestry cluster than the roughly 700-donor mean. A further reported finding was that TCR beta sequences accurately predicted the HLA-A and HLA-B alleles for most subjects in the first cohort. The cohort was sequenced for TCR beta chains only, and without alpha or paired-chain data the features that could be detected were limited.

The cohort consisted of 600 to 750 healthy bone marrow donors. At the time of sampling, every cohort member was nominally healthy, though immune exposures that went unrecorded were likely present. The donor tested CMV seropositive and was one of the 289 seropositive cohort members. Every donor gave a peripheral blood sample, and the peripheral blood mononuclear cells from that sample were used for TCR beta sequencing. Genomic DNA was extracted from the blood cell samples with the Qiagen DNeasy Blood Extraction Kit. CDR3 length: 16 amino acids, cysteine to phenylalanine. Only the CDR3 region is kept as DNA, spanning 48 bases read in frame from base 1. From a lookup of the germline V gene, CDR1 and CDR2 are SGHRS and YFSETQ. Trimming takes 0 bases from V and 0 bases from J, and the germline ends sit 11 bases apart.

This TCR came from a woman between 40 and 50 years old in good health and CMV-seropositive. The rearranged chain carries TRBV5-1 and TRBJ2-3, and the D gene may be TRBD2, 6 bases matching. Sequencing was performed on PBMCs. The CDR3 protein: CASSLDAGTSTDTQYF. Here is the DNA: TGCGCCAGCAGCTTGGACGCGGGGACTAGCACAGATACGCAGTATTTT.